The 18 T cell receptor delta chains in this list originate from one sample, sequenced in a study of γδ T cells in repeated Plasmodium falciparum infection. Gammadelta T cells were flow-sorted from PBMC into Vgamma9/Vdelta2+ and Vdelta2-negative populations for bulk analysis. TCRdb re-called the multiplex PCR reads via CATT. The sample contains 45,000 to 70,000 delta-chain clones, 1.7% of which appear only once. Source material: gamma-delta T cells from blood. The receptor source for this set is a pool of human donors (malaria-infected and uninfected, not separated).

On this clone itself: The protein TCRdb gives is from a much larger clone and does not agree with this DNA's translation at residue 3, likely a read error; the protein shown here comes from the DNA. The chain is built from TRDV2 and TRDJ3, with 11 positions matching TRDD3. The J gene was missing in TCRdb and was found by matching the end of the DNA to germline. CDR1 is GEAIGNYY, CDR2 EKD, per germline. The CDR3 contains 25 residues. CDR3 in DNA: TGTGCCCGTGACACATCGCCTAGTGGACTGGGGGATAAGGCCACCTACTCCTGGGACACCCGACAGATGTTTTTC. This encodes CARDTSPSGLGDKATYSWDTRQMFF.

This clone was seen many times. The amino acid sequence in TCRdb belongs to a much larger clone and departs from this DNA's translation at residue 16, likely a sequencing read error; the sequence shown is translated from the DNA. No J gene call was made, and the V gene is TRDV2; TRDD3, the table's D call, lacks a check against the DNA. The germline CDR1 and CDR2 sequences are GEAIGNYY and EKD. The CDR3 sequence is 18 residues long. The CDR3 loop reads CACGRVLGDTGYTDKPIF. The CDR3 DNA reads TGTGCCTGTGGCCGCGTACTGGGGGATACCGGGTACACCGATAAACCCATCTTT.

This clone was seen a few times. This likely came from a read error, as a far larger clone is one base away. The same CDR3 is also encoded by other DNA sequences in this sample. This rearrangement joins TRDV2 to TRDJ1; D is ambiguous. Since TCRdb gives no J gene, matching the DNA to germline was used here to assign it. CDR3 size: 19 residues. The germline V gene encodes CDR1 GEAIGNYY and CDR2 EKD. V lost 3 bases, J lost 0 bases, and 25 bases lay in between. The CDR3 here is CACDQIGTGWDSDTDKLIF. The DNA for the CDR3 is TGTGCCTGTGACCAGATCGGAACAGGGTGGGACTCGGACACCGATAAACTCATCTTT.

This clone was seen repeatedly, ten times or more. The protein TCRdb lists belongs to a much larger clone and differs from this DNA's translation at residue 9, which points to a read error; the protein shown is made from the DNA. The V call is TRDV1, the J call TRDJ1; no clear D gene. The CDR3 is 16 residues long. V was clipped by 1 base and J by 0 bases, with 12 bases between them. Per germline, CDR1 TSWWSYY and CDR2 QGS. The CDR3 sequence: CALGEPRWANTDKLIF. For the CDR3, the DNA is TGTGCTCTTGGGGAACCGAGATGGGCAAACACCGATAAACTCATCTTT.

A note on this clone: The likely explanation is a read error, given a far larger clone one base away. At the DNA level, this CDR3 is encoded by other sequences in the same sample as well. This chain joins TRDV3 and TRDJ1; the D is unclear. This CDR3 comprises 13 residues. Germline values: CDR1 TVYSNPD, CDR2 GDNSRS (reference sequence). V lost 5 bases to trimming and J lost 11 bases, with 24 bases between them. The DNA of the CDR3 is TGTGCCCTGCGATTGGGTCAGGGGTCGAAGCTCATCTTT. Its translation is CALRLGQGSKLIF.

The CDR3 bases are TGTGCTCTTGGGGAACTGGTCCCCTCGCAACTGGGGGACTACAAGTACACCGATAAACTCACCTTT. This codes for CALGELVPSQLGDYKYTDKLTF. A V gene of TRDV1 was called, but no J gene was assigned; the DNA was not compared with TRDD3, the D call given in the table. Per the germline V gene, CDR1 is TSWWSYY and CDR2 is QGS. This CDR3 is 22 amino acids long.

About this clone itself: TCRdb has a much larger clone's protein, which differs at residue 17 from the translation of this DNA, likely because of a read error; what is shown is the protein translated from the DNA. V gene TRDV1 combines with J gene TRDJ1, with 12 bases lining up with TRDD3. TCRdb leaves out the J gene; it was filled in here by matching the DNA to germline. Germline V lookup: CDR1 TSWWSYY, CDR2 QGS. The junction had 24 bases not matched to a gene; V was cut back by 1 base and J by 0 bases. The length of the CDR3 is 24 residues. The CDR3 is CALGEPTFFCPNWGIPYYTDKLIF. Written as DNA, the CDR3 is TGTGCTCTTGGGGAACCCACCTTTTTCTGTCCTAACTGGGGGATACCCTACTACACCGATAAACTCATCTTT.

Remarks on this clone: TCRdb assigns this DNA the protein of a much larger clone, which departs from its translation at residue 4; this likely reflects a read error, and the protein shown comes from translating the DNA. The chain joins TRDV1 to TRDJ1; possibly TRDD2 for D (5 bases). CDR1 and CDR2 (germline): TSWWSYY, QGS. This CDR3 has 18 residues. CDR3 sequence reads: CALEEYTYVWVYTDKLIF. The CDR3 DNA sequence: TGTGCTCTTGAGGAATACACCTACGTTTGGGTTTACACCGATAAACTCATCTTT.

In its sample, this clone was seen many times. The protein held in TCRdb is that of a much larger clone and does not match this DNA's translation at residue 12, likely because of a read error; the protein shown is translated from the DNA. The J gene is TRDJ1, the V gene TRDV1, with 7 bases fitting TRDD3. The J gene, absent from TCRdb, was called here by matching the DNA to germline. This CDR3 has 20 residues. The germline V gene encodes CDR1 TSWWSYY and CDR2 QGS. The CDR3 spells CALGEFLGERLCHLTYKLIF. DNA for the CDR3: TGTGCTCTTGGGGAATTCTTGGGGGAACGGCTCTGCCATCTCACCTATAAACTCATCTTT.

This clone was seen more than once but under ten times. The protein that TCRdb holds for this DNA derives from a much larger clone and differs from the translated DNA at residue 3, which likely indicates a read error; the protein shown here is translated from the DNA. V is TRDV1 and J is TRDJ1; either TRDD2 or TRDD3 may fit D (9 bases each). CDR1 and CDR2 (germline): TSWWSYY, QGS. The length of the CDR3 is 26 residues. The CDR3 here is CAPGEAGPSYGRSTGGPRWVTDKLIF. In DNA, the CDR3 is TGTGCTCCTGGGGAAGCGGGGCCTTCCTACGGGAGGAGTACTGGGGGACCCCGCTGGGTCACCGATAAACTCATCTTT.

In this sample, this clone turned up many times. The protein in TCRdb stems from a much larger clone and differs at residue 6 from this DNA's translation, likely a read error; here the protein is translated from the DNA. The J gene is TRDJ1, the V gene TRDV2, with 7 bases lining up with TRDD3. Germline values: CDR1 GEAIGNYY, CDR2 EKD. V lost 3 bases to trimming and J lost 7 bases; unmatched junction nucleotides: 10. The CDR3 is 14 residues long. CDR3: CACDEPGDSSKLIF. The CDR3 DNA is TGTGCCTGTGACGAACCGGGGGATTCGAGTAAACTCATCTTT.

In this sample, this clone turned up a few times. A far larger clone is just one base off, so this is likely a read error. Other DNA sequences in this specimen translate into the identical CDR3. CDR3 sequence: CALGGKLGGYDMYTDKLIF. DNA of the CDR3: TGTGCTCTTGGGGGCAAACTTGGGGGATACGATATGTACACCGATAAACTAATCTTT. The V gene reported is TRDV1; the J gene is uncalled; whether TRDD3, the table's D call, matches the DNA was not checked. This CDR3 contains 19 residues. From germline, CDR1 is TSWWSYY and CDR2 QGS.

With respect to this clone: The likely explanation is a read error, given a far larger clone one base away. The same CDR3 is also encoded by other DNA sequences in this sample. The gene calls are TRDV1 and TRDJ1, with TRDD3 as a possible D gene (6 bases). The CDR3 is 16 amino acids. Germline values: CDR1 TSWWSYY, CDR2 QGS. V lost 3 bases and J lost 5, with 19 bases in between. As DNA, the CDR3 is TGTGCTCTTGGGGATCTAGGGGATTTCATCACTGATAAACTCATCTTT. This encodes CALGDLGDFITDKLIF.

About this clone: With only one base between it and a far larger clone, this is likely a read error. This sample also contains other DNA sequences that code for the same CDR3. The chain links TRDV1 to TRDJ1; the match to TRDD3 covers 12 bases. The J gene is absent in TCRdb and was assigned here via DNA matching to germline. From germline, CDR1 is TSWWSYY and CDR2 QGS. V was clipped by 6 bases and J by 0 bases; unmatched bases: 26. The length of the CDR3 is 23 residues. The chain's CDR3 is CALGSFLRRSWGIRPRYTDKLIF. The CDR3, as DNA: TGTGCTCTTGGTTCCTTCCTGCGTAGGAGCTGGGGGATACGCCCTCGGTACACCGATAAACTCATCTTT.

Details on this clone: The protein recorded in TCRdb matches a much larger clone and deviates from this DNA's translation at residue 15, suggesting a read error; the protein here is obtained by translating the DNA. The chain employs TRDV1 and TRDJ1; 10 bases are shared with TRDD3. CDR1 TSWWSYY and CDR2 QGS come from the germline V gene. The V gene end was trimmed by 1 base and the J gene end by 0 bases; junction bases not matched to a gene: 20. The CDR3 extends over 22 amino acids. The CDR3 loop reads CALGERVNQIYWGMTYTDKLIF. The CDR3, as DNA: TGTGCTCTTGGGGAACGGGTTAACCAAATTTACTGGGGGATGACCTACACCGATAAACTCATCTTT.

This clone was detected only a few times. TCRdb records a much larger clone's protein for this DNA, with a difference at residue 9 that likely arises from a read error; the protein given is the translation of the DNA. The chain links TRDV1 to TRDJ1; 8 bases are a match to TRDD3. The CDR3 loop spans 21 amino acids. The J segment lost 3 bases and the V segment lost 1 base, leaving 22 bases of the junction unmatched. Germline CDR1 TSWWSYY, CDR2 QGS. This CDR3 reads CALGERKTVWGTLRGSDKLIF. The CDR3 region has the DNA TGTGCTCTTGGGGAACGCAAAACGGTCTGGGGGACTCTGAGAGGGTCCGATAAACTCATCTTT.

This clone occurred a few times. The protein that TCRdb holds for this DNA derives from a much larger clone and differs from the translated DNA at residue 16, which likely indicates a read error; the protein shown here is translated from the DNA. This chain links TRDV2 with TRDJ1, with TRDD3 identical over 8 bases. TCRdb leaves out the J gene; it was filled in here by matching the DNA to germline. The CDR3 loop spans 24 amino acids. V shed 0 bases, J shed 0 bases, and the junction held 29 bases outside the gene matches. Germline lookup yields CDR1 GEAIGNYY and CDR2 EKD. The DNA of the CDR3 is TGTGCCTGTGACACCGTCCCCAATGTGCTGAATGGGGGATCTCAACGGAAGTACACCGATAAACTCATCTTT. Its translation is CACDTVPNVLNGGSQRKYTDKLIF.

The sample holds a few counts of this clone. The protein TCRdb gives is from a much larger clone and does not agree with this DNA's translation at residue 20, likely a read error; the protein shown here comes from the DNA. This rearrangement joins TRDV1 to TRDJ1, with 10 nucleotides matching TRDD3. The J gene is not listed in TCRdb, so it was assigned here from a DNA match to germline. This CDR3 comprises 23 residues. CDR1 is TSWWSYY and CDR2 is QGS in the germline V gene. For the CDR3, the DNA is TGTGCTCTTGGGGAACGGTATCCTACAGGAGGGTGGGGGATACCCCCCTACACCGATAGACTCATCTTT. Translation: CALGERYPTGGWGIPPYTDRLIF.